This record looks at one T cell receptor beta chain sequence and its context. Its target is unknown. Via MiXCR, TCRdb re-called the 5' RACE reads, giving one row per CDR3 protein. Seen here are more than 300,000 distinct CDR3 sequences, 20% observed once, and the top ten hold roughly 23%. Germline lookup yields CDR1 SGHRS and CDR2 YFSETQ. The V and J ends lost 0 bases and 10 bases respectively, with 14 bases between them. CDR3 length: 14 amino acids. This sample is part of a study of T-cell memory formation after mild COVID-19. On the study more broadly: There were largely donor-specific TCR clusters. Regarding the study as a whole: Clones that contracted from day 15 to 85 were balanced CD4/CD8, while later expanders leaned CD4+.

The receptor was isolated from a man aged 18 to 35 who had mild COVID-19 (a few samples of this study predate the infection). Cell type and time point are not known. The chain has TRBV5-1 and TRBJ2-1; possible D gene TRBD1, 6 bases. Sequences were obtained from PBMCs or a T cell subset sorted from them (not recorded which). CDR3 DNA: TGCGCCAGCAGCTTGGGGCAGGGGTGGCGAGAGCAGTTCTTC. This translates into CASSLGQGWREQFF.